The text below deals with one T cell receptor beta chain. CDR1 is MNHEY and CDR2 is SVGEGT in the germline V gene. This CDR3 region has 11 residues. V lost 5 bases and J lost 8, with 7 bases in between. The sample belongs to a study of blood T cell repertoires in COVID-19. In the original processing: Reference gene primer amplification in the assay estimated nucleated cell counts. TCRdb keeps only in-frame clones here, not all; method: immunoSEQ multiplex PCR. V and J calls and clone size are those listed in that table; D and trimming were worked out from the DNA. The sample consists of around 100,000 clones, roughly 90% of them appearing once.

This TCR was sampled from a woman in her sixties or seventies who had recovered from COVID-19. The rearrangement joins TRBV6-2 or TRBV6-3 to TRBJ2-1; unclear D gene. Sample: peripheral blood. CDR3 amino acids: CASSREDEQFF. The CDR3 DNA is TGTGCCAGCAGTCGCGAGGATGAGCAGTTCTTC.